Included here is one T cell receptor beta chain sequence, with context. Antigen: not known. The data belong to a study of beta chain features in type 1 diabetes. Findings and caveats of the study: Significant though moderate, a shortening of TCRB CDR3s appeared in all four CD4+ subsets of Type 1 diabetes patients.

Sequencing targeted expressed TCRB transcripts, as all isolated RNA had been reverse transcribed. TCRdb keeps only in-frame clones here, not all; method: immunoSEQ multiplex PCR. The profile shows under 300,000 clones, just over 20% of them singletons. V gave up 8 bases and J gave up 4 bases; unmatched junction bases: 9. Germline CDR1 and CDR2: SNHLY and FYNNEI. The CDR3 runs 15 residues. The chain couples TRBV2 to TRBJ2-3, with TRBD1 matching over 10 bases. The sequence derives from a woman between 40 and 55 years old with type 1 diabetes. The specimen was naive CD4+ T cells from blood. This CDR3 reads CASGDSTGGADTQYF. The CDR3 DNA follows: TGTGCCAGCGGGGACTCGACAGGGGGCGCAGATACGCAGTATTTT.